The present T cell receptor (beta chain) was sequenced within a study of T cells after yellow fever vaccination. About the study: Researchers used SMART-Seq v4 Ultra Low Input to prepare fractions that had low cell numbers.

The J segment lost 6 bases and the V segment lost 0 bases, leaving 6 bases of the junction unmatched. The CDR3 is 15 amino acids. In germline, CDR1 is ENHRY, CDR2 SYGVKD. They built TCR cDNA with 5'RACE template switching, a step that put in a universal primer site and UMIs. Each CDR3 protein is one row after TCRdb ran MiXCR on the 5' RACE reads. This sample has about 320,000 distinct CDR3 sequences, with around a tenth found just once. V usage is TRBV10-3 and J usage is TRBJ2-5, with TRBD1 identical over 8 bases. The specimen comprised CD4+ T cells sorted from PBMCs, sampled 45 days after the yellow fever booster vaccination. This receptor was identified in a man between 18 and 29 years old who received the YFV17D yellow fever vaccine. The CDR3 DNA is TGTGCCATCAGTGAGTCGACAGGGGAGCGTCAGACCCAGTACTTC. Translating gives CAISESTGERQTQYF.